This entry concerns a single T cell receptor (beta chain). This clone was detected only once. This clone's antigen is unknown. One base away there is no much larger clone; base qualities are not given. This entry is derived from a study of blood T cell repertoires in COVID-19 (dated by TCRdb to the early 2020s). Describing the broader study: Samples covering the acute and convalescent phases of COVID-19 were provided by collaborators in the United States, Italy and Spain. The material from the prospective study consisted of cDNA or gDNA derived from T cells, B-cell-depleted T cells, or PBMCs. Subjects who had been exposed to COVID-19, were actively infected with it, or had recovered from it provided the deeply sampled blood TCRbeta repertoires that made up the dataset. The repertoires were released in a freely available public database meant as a resource for research on the immune response to SARS-CoV-2. The samples were drawn from the first 160 participants of the ongoing ImmuneRACE study and from roughly 1,300 subjects provided by 6 global collaborators. Sample metadata almost always included a de-identified subject ID, COVID-19 status, age in years and sex. HLA class I and class II types, where available, came from metadata supplied by the sample provider rather than from assay-based typing. The study at large found these results: Clinical and demographic metadata were provided uncurated, with the amount varying by source and participant.

From the germline V gene, CDR1 is MDHEN and CDR2 is SYDVKM. Spanning cysteine to phenylalanine, the CDR3 consists of 15 amino acids. Only the CDR3 DNA stays, 45 bases, in frame from base 1. V was cut back by 5 bases and J by 6 bases, leaving a gap of 20 bases between them. Enrolling through a virtual design, the prospective study's participants ranged in age from about 18 to 89 years and lived across about two dozen United States geographic areas. To assign participants to cohorts, the prospective study relied on clinical history that participants themselves reported in a screening survey and a study questionnaire. ImmuneRACE Cohort 3 recovered participants were defined by two consecutive negative NP/OP PCR tests, healthcare professional clearance, or symptom resolution. In the prospective study, mobile phlebotomists collected whole blood, serum and a nasopharyngeal or oropharyngeal swab from each participant. Participants in the prospective study had the option to provide additional blood draws and questionnaires over an approximately 2-month period. Prospective study blood samples were shipped either frozen or at room temperature before DNA extraction.

The immunoSEQ Assay, a bias-controlled multiplex PCR, was used to amplify TCRbeta CDR3 regions from genomic DNA. The published analysis was carried out like this. Nucleated cell counts per sample were estimated from amplification of reference gene primers within the assay. To quantify the absolute abundance of each unique TCRbeta CDR3 rearrangement, sequence reads were collapsed and filtered. For each sample, productive Simpson clonality was calculated by taking the square root of Simpson's diversity index across productive rearrangements. Here the immuneACCESS table is served through TCRdb, limited to in-frame sequences with V and J called. Missing clones are a known gap in these copies; in checked studies unresolved V genes cover under half, and the rest lacks a known reason. The V and J calls and clone size come from that table; D and trimming were worked out from the DNA. The sample profile shows about 480,000 clones; approximately 90% of them were found once. The ten largest clones capture 1.8% of the sample.

The material sequenced was PBMCs or T cells enriched from blood (not recorded which). The receptor's source is a woman aged 40 to 50 who had recovered from COVID-19. The chain was built from TRBV28 and TRBJ2-7, with TRBD2 as a weak D call on 6 bases. The base sequence is TGTGCCAGCAGTCGGACGGGACTCGCCAGCAGCGAGCAGTACTTC. It translates to CASSRTGLASSEQYF.